Shown below are 15 T cell receptor beta chains from a single sample sequenced in a study of long-term antiretroviral therapy in people with HIV. Runs used v3.0 of the immunoSEQ assay and were done at survey level. Profiled with immunoSEQ multiplex PCR; TCRdb holds only in-frame clones, not every one. Of 15,000 to 20,000 clones listed, about four fifths are singletons. Sequenced here: unsorted PBMCs, sampled at the start of antiretroviral therapy, before treatment. The receptors derive from a man younger than 30 with HIV.

This clone occurred a few times. The chain recombines TRBV10-1 with TRBJ1-3; D is unresolved. The CDR3 totals 17 residues. Germline V lookup: CDR1 WNHNN, CDR2 SYGVQD (reference sequence). With 4 bases removed from V and 0 bases from J, the gap between germline ends came to 16 bases. The CDR3 is CASSGRHDEGSGNTIYF. Here the CDR3 DNA reads TGCGCCAGCAGTGGGCGGCACGACGAAGGCTCTGGAAACACCATATATTTT.

The gene calls are TRBV7-2 and TRBJ2-1, with D perhaps TRBD1 (6 bases). Germline lookup yields CDR1 SGHTA and CDR2 FQGNSA. The CDR3 runs to 16 residues. Trimming pared 5 bases from V and 0 bases from J, leaving 14 bases between. The CDR3 DNA reads as TGTGCCAGCAGCGTCTTGGGACACAGCTCCTACAATGAGCAGTTCTTC. It encodes CASSVLGHSSYNEQFF.

V usage is TRBV7-9 and J usage is TRBJ2-7; a weak D match, TRBD1 (6 bases). Trimming left V 5 bases short and J 2 bases short, with 19 bases between. The CDR3 is 16 residues long. CDR1 is SEHNR, CDR2 FQNEAQ, per germline (reference sequence). CDR3 coding DNA: TGTGCCAGCAGCCGAAAAAGAACGGACAGTACCTACGAGCAGTACTTC. Amino acids: CASSRKRTDSTYEQYF.

The chain joins TRBV19 to TRBJ2-7; 10 nucleotides agree with TRBD2. The junction had 10 bases not matched to a gene; V was cut back by 6 bases and J by 2 bases. The CDR3 spans 16 residues. The germline gives CDR1 LNHDA, CDR2 SQIVND (reference sequence). The CDR3 DNA sequence: TGTGCCAGTAGCCGGGGGGCTAGCGGGGGTGCCTACGAGCAGTACTTC. Its protein is CASSRGASGGAYEQYF.

The chain couples TRBV19 to TRBJ1-1; TRBD1 is a possible D gene (5 bases). CDR1 is LNHDA, CDR2 SQIVND, per germline (reference sequence). Trimming shortened V by 5 bases and J by 0 bases, and 13 bases separated the two germline ends. This CDR3 has 15 residues. For the CDR3, the DNA is TGTGCCAGTAGTCTACGGGACGCCATGAACACTGAAGCTTTCTTT. Translated, it gives CASSLRDAMNTEAFF.

The V call is TRBV6-5, the J call TRBJ2-1; D is undetermined. Trimming removed 6 bases at V and 2 bases at J, with 14 bases between. Germline CDR1 is MNHEY and CDR2 is SVGAGI. This CDR3 has 15 amino acids. The CDR3 DNA is TGTGCCAGCAGGACGGTTCGAGGCGCCTACAATGAGCAGTTCTTC. It specifies CASRTVRGAYNEQFF.

This clone was recorded only once. CDR3 protein: CASSTARDLDQPQHF. The CDR3, as DNA: TGTGCCAGCAGTACGGCGCGGGACCTAGATCAGCCCCAGCATTTT. This chain joins TRBV28 and TRBJ1-5; maybe TRBD1 (5 bases). Trimming removed 5 bases at V and 5 bases at J, with 16 bases between. This CDR3 contains 15 residues. Germline CDR1 and CDR2: MDHEN and SYDVKM.

The V gene is TRBV7-9, the J gene TRBJ2-7; D is uncertain. The CDR3 has 12 amino acids. Trimming stripped 1 base from V and 7 bases from J, with 8 bases between. Germline loops: CDR1 SEHNR, CDR2 FQNEAQ (reference sequence). The CDR3 nucleotides are TGTGCCAGCAGCTTAGAGCGTCGGGAGCAGTACTTC. It is translated as CASSLERREQYF. Using reference TRBV7-9 and TRBJ2-7 for the parts outside the CDR3, the full variable domain is DTGVSQNPRHKITKRGQNVTFRCDPISEHNRLYWYRQTLGQGPEFLTYFQNEAQLEKSRLLSDRFSAERPKGSFSTLEIQRTEQGDSAMYLCASSLERREQYFGPGTRLTVT.

This clone was seen just once. This chain uses TRBV27 with TRBJ1-5; D might be TRBD1 (5 bases). The CDR3 has 16 amino acids. The V end was cut by 1 base, the J end by 0 bases, with 10 bases between. Per germline, CDR1 MNHEY and CDR2 SMNVEV (reference sequence). The CDR3: CASSLFGGVSNQPQHF. The CDR3, as DNA: TGTGCCAGCAGTTTATTTGGGGGGGTTAGCAATCAGCCCCAGCATTTT.

The rearrangement joins TRBV5-1 to TRBJ2-7, with 7 bases lining up with TRBD1. This CDR3 contains 15 residues. The germline CDR1 and CDR2 sequences are SGHRS and YFSETQ. Trimming took 7 bases from V and 2 from J; bases not matched to a gene: 12. The CDR3 here is CASSYGTADTYEQYF. The CDR3 DNA sequence: TGCGCCAGCTCTTACGGGACAGCCGACACCTACGAGCAGTACTTC.

CDR3 DNA sequence: TGCGCCAGCAGCTTGGTAGTAGGGGCAAGCTACGAGCAGTACTTC. Its translation is CASSLVVGASYEQYF. The chain is built from TRBV5-1 and TRBJ2-7; maybe TRBD1 (5 bases). V lost 0 bases, J lost 3 bases, and 13 bases lay in between. This CDR3 has 15 residues. In germline, CDR1 is SGHRS, CDR2 YFSETQ.

The rearrangement uses TRBV27 and TRBJ2-7, with TRBD2 matching over 7 bases. Germline trimming cut 2 bases from V and 6 bases from J; bases unmatched to any gene: 7. The CDR3 totals 14 residues. Germline CDR1 reads MNHEY; CDR2 reads SMNVEV (reference sequence). CDR3 amino acids: CASSLQAGEVEQYF. The CDR3 nucleotides read TGTGCCAGCAGTTTACAGGCGGGAGAAGTCGAGCAGTACTTC.

The J gene is TRBJ2-1, the V gene TRBV13, with D perhaps given as TRBD1 or TRBD2 (6 bases each). V lost 2 bases, J lost 3 bases, and 8 bases lay in between. CDR1 and CDR2 from the germline V gene are PRHDT and FYEKMQ (reference sequence). The CDR3 loop spans 14 amino acids. CDR3 sequence: CASSLRGDYNEQFF. The CDR3 region has the DNA TGTGCCAGCAGCTTAAGGGGGGACTACAATGAGCAGTTCTTC.

The rearrangement uses TRBV9 and TRBJ2-7; maybe TRBD1 (5 bases). Looked up from germline, CDR1 is SGDLS and CDR2 is YYNGEE. The V end lost 0 bases, the J end lost 0 bases, and 7 bases lay between the germline ends. This CDR3 is 14 amino acids long. As DNA, the CDR3 is TGTGCCAGCAGCGTAGGACAGAGCTCCTACGAGCAGTACTTC. The encoded protein is CASSVGQSSYEQYF.

The CDR3 reads CASSLPGLVTGSFF. For the CDR3, the DNA is TGTGCCAGCAGCTTACCGGGACTAGTAACCGGCTCGTTCTTC. The V and J genes are TRBV7-2 and TRBJ2-1; 8 bases fit TRBD2. V was pared by 2 bases and J by 15 bases, with 12 bases of the junction left unmatched. The CDR3 length is 14 residues. Germline V CDR1 and CDR2: SGHTA, FQGNSA.